This TCR beta chain came from a study of T cell repertoires in ileal Crohn's disease. Study-wide background: Patients had a median roughly 8-year disease duration, and under 45% were active smokers. About half of patients got postoperative therapy: some 11 thiopurines, 18 anti-TNF.

Adults with ileal or ileocolonic Crohn's disease and an indication for resection were eligible. Of note for this clone: The antigen is not known.

Study findings and constraints: Compared with CD4 T cells, sorted CD8 cells carried more expanded clones.

The CDR3 sequence is 16 residues long. V shed 4 bases and J 5 bases; nucleotides not matched to a gene: 11. Per the germline V gene, CDR1 is LNHDA and CDR2 is SQIVND (reference sequence). Sequencing was performed with immunoSEQ multiplex PCR; in TCRdb, only in-frame clones are kept and a portion is missing. In the table there are tens of thousands of clones, about 81% of which are singletons. The sequencing input was ileal tissue. This TCR was sampled from an adult with Crohn's disease. The chain uses TRBV19 and TRBJ2-5, with 9 nucleotides matching TRBD2. The CDR3 region has the DNA TGTGCCAGTAGTACCCGGAGTAGCGGGGGCAAGGAGACCCAGTACTTC. Translation: CASSTRSSGGKETQYF.